The present T cell receptor (beta chain) was sequenced within a study of blood T cell repertoires in COVID-19. Turning to the study itself: From the United States, Italy and Spain came samples of acute and convalescent COVID-19.

CDR1 and CDR2 (germline): SGHRS, YFSETQ. This CDR3 comprises 18 residues. The V gene lost 2 bases and the J gene lost 1 base, with 21 bases spanning the gap. Sequencing used immunoSEQ multiplex PCR; TCRdb keeps in-frame clones, though not all of them. The table has 250,000 to 400,000 clones, approximately 88% seen once. This sequence was found in a woman aged 30 to 39 with COVID-19, enrolled during active disease. Sample: peripheral blood. V gene TRBV5-1 combines with J gene TRBJ1-1; unclear D gene. CDR3 nucleotides: TGCGCCAGCAGCTTCCGGCCCCTGGGAGAGGCAACGAACACTGAAGCTTTCTTT. The encoded protein is CASSFRPLGEATNTEAFF. Full variable domain (outside the CDR3, taken from reference TRBV5-1 and TRBJ1-1): KAGVTQTPRYLIKTRGQQVTLSCSPISGHRSVSWYQQTPGQGLQFLFEYFSETQRNKGNFPGRFSGRQFSNSRSEMNVSTLELGDSALYLCASSFRPLGEATNTEAFFGQGTRLTVV.